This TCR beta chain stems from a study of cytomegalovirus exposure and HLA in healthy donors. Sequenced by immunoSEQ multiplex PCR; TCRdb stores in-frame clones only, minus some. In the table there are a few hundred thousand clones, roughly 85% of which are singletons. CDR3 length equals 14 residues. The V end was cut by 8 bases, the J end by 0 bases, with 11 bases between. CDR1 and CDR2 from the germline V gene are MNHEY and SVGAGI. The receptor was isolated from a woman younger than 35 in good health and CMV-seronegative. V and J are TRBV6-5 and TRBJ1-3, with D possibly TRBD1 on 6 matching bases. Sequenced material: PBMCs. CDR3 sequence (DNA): TGTGCCAGCTCGGACAGAAGCTCTGGAAACACCATATATTTT. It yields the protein CASSDRSSGNTIYF.